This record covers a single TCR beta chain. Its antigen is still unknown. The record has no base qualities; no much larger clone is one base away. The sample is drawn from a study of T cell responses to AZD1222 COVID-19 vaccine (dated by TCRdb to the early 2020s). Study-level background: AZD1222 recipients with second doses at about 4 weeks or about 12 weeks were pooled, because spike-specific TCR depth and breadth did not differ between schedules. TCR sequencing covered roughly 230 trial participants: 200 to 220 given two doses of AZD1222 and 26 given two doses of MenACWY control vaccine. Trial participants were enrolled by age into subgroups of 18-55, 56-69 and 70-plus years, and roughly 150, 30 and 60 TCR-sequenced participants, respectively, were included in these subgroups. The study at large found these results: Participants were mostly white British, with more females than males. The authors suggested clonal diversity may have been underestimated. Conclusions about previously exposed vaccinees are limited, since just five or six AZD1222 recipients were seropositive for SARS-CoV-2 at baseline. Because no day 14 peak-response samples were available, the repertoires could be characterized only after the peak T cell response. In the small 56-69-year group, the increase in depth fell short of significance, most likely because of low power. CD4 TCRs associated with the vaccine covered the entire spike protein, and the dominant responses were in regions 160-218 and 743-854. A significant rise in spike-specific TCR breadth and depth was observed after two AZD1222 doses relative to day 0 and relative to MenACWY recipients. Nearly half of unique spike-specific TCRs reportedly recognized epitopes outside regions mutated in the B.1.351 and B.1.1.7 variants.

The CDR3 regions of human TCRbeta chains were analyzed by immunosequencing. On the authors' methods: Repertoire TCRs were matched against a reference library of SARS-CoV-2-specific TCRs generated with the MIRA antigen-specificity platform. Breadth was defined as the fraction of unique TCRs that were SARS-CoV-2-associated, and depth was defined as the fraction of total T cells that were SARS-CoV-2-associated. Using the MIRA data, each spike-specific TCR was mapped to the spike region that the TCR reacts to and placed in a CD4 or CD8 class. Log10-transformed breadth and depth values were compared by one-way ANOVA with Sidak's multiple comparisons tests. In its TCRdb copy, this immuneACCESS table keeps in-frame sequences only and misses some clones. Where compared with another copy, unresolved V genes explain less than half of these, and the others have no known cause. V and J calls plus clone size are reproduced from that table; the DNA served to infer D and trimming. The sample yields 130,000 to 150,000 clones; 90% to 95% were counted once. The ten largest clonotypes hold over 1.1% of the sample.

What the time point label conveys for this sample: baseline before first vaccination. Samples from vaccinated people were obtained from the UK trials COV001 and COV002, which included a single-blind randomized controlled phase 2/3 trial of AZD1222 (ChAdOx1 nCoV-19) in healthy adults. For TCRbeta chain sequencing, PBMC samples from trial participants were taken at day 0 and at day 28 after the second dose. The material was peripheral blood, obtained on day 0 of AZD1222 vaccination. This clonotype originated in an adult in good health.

CDR3 sequence: CAKQGGNYGYTF. The DNA is TGTGCCAAACAAGGGGGTAACTATGGCTACACCTTC. Recombination connected TRBV19 to TRBJ1-2; TRBD1 is a weak D gene call, 6 bases matching. Via the germline V gene (reference sequence), CDR1 is LNHDA and CDR2 SQIVND. The CDR3 spans 12 residues, from the cysteine through the phenylalanine. CDR3 DNA only is kept here, 36 bases in frame from base 1. Relative to germline, V is 10 bases shorter and J is 1 base shorter, with 10 bases between their ends. Reference TRBV19 and TRBJ1-2 proteins supply the regions before and after the CDR3; the full variable domain is: DGGITQSPKYLFRKEGQNVTLSCEQNLNHDAMYWYRQDPGQGLRLIYYSQIVNDFQKGDIAEGYSVSREKKESFPLTVTSAQKNPTAFYLCAKQGGNYGYTFGSGTRLTVV.